These 2 T cell receptor beta chains originate from one sample sequenced in a study of blood T cell repertoires in COVID-19. Data came from immunoSEQ multiplex PCR; TCRdb stores just in-frame clones and leaves some out. Altogether 180,000 or so clones are present, 80% to 90% being singletons, with the ten largest covering approximately 9.9%. Source material: peripheral blood. The receptor source for this set is a human donor with active or convalescent COVID-19. The donor label of this sample is uncertain.

V and J are TRBV5-4 and TRBJ2-6; 7 positions match TRBD1. V was clipped by 5 bases and J by 0 bases; unmatched bases: 5. Per germline, CDR1 SGHNT and CDR2 YYREEE (reference sequence). This CDR3 is built from 16 residues. For the CDR3, the DNA is TGTGCCAGCAGGCCCGACAGGGCCTCTGGGGCCAACGTCCTGACTTTC. Translating it yields CASRPDRASGANVLTF.

This chain uses TRBV4-2 with TRBJ2-7, with TRBD1 matching 8 bases. CDR1 and CDR2 (germline): LGHNA, YNFKEQ. The CDR3 is 14 amino acids. The junction had 7 bases not matched to a gene; V was cut back by 3 bases and J by 6 bases. The CDR3 spells CASSHPGTGPEQYF. CDR3 nucleotides: TGTGCCAGCAGCCATCCCGGGACAGGACCCGAGCAGTACTTC.